Below, one T cell receptor beta chain is given with its context. Per the original methods: The authors estimated nucleated cell counts from reference gene primer amplification. The repertoire was sequenced with immunoSEQ multiplex PCR; TCRdb's copy has only in-frame clones and lacks some. V, J and clone size are taken as reported in that table, and D and trimming were inferred from the DNA itself. The sample has 160,000 or so clones, roughly 90% seen once. The data originate from a study of blood T cell repertoires in COVID-19. The CDR3 consists of 16 residues. CDR1 MNHEY and CDR2 SVGAGI come from the germline V gene. Trimming took 4 bases from V and 6 from J; bases not matched to a gene: 12. Recovered Cohort 3 donors showed two negative PCRs, clearance, or symptom resolution.

The rearrangement uses TRBV6-5 and TRBJ2-3, with 8 nucleotides matching TRBD2. The TCR originated in a woman between 45 and 60 years old who had recovered from COVID-19. The sample comprised PBMCs or T cells enriched from blood (not recorded which). The CDR3 region is CASSFFRLAKEDTQYF. CDR3 in DNA: TGTGCCAGCAGTTTCTTCCGACTAGCGAAGGAGGATACGCAGTATTTT.